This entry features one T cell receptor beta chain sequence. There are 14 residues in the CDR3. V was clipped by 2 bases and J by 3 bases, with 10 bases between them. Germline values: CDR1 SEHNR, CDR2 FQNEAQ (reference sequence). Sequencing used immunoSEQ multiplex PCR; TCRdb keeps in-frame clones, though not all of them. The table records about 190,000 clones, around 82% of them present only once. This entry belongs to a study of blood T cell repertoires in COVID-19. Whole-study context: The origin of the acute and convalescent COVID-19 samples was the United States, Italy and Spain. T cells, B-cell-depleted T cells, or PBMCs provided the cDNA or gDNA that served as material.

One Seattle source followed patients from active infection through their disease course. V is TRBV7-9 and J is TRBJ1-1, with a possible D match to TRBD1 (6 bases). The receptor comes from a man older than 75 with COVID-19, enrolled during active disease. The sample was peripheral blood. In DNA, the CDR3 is TGTGCCAGCAGCTTAAGGACAGCGGACACTGAAGCTTTCTTT. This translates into CASSLRTADTEAFF. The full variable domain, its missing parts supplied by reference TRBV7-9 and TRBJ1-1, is DTGVSQNPRHKITKRGQNVTFRCDPISEHNRLYWYRQTLGQGPEFLTYFQNEAQLEKSRLLSDRFSAERPKGSFSTLEIQRTEQGDSAMYLCASSLRTADTEAFFGQGTRLTVV.